This is a list of T cell receptor beta chains from one sample in a study of identical twins. A single record per CDR3 protein comes from TCRdb applying MiXCR to the 5' RACE reads. The sample lists about 520,000 distinct CDR3 sequences, roughly a fifth occurring once. Another study also made use of these data, one on T cells expressing NK-cell markers.

Sequencing was performed on CD4+ T cells sorted from blood. The receptors were sampled from a woman younger than 30 in good health. The CDR3 runs from the conserved cysteine through the conserved F or W.

V: TRBV2
J: TRBJ2-2
CDR3: CASSPTRSGSGELFF

V: TRBV29-1
J: TRBJ1-6
CDR3: CSVALGQGNSPLHF

V: TRBV7-9
J: TRBJ2-1
CDR3: CASSPGRTSGYEQFF

V: TRBV29-1
J: TRBJ2-7
CDR3: CSVEVVYNSYEQYF

V: TRBV12-3/TRBV12-4
J: TRBJ1-2
CDR3: CASSSGDRGGYGYTF

V: TRBV24-1
J: TRBJ2-2
CDR3: CATWAGELFF

V: TRBV20-1
J: TRBJ2-5
CDR3: CSARTFQDQETQYF

V: TRBV20-1
J: TRBJ1-1
CDR3: CSAPDRGTEAFF

V: TRBV29-1
J: TRBJ2-5
CDR3: CSGTSRVAGETQYF

V: TRBV12-5
J: TRBJ2-1
CDR3: CASGPSKSHEQFF

V: TRBV5-1
J: TRBJ1-2
CDR3: CASSLDSPGYGYTF

V: TRBV5-1
J: TRBJ2-5
CDR3: CASSLVVTAGQVRTQYF

V: TRBV20-1
J: TRBJ2-1
CDR3: CSARGLAGVGDEQFF

V: TRBV20-1
J: TRBJ2-3
CDR3: CSATRRPDTQYF

V: TRBV4-3
J: TRBJ2-6
CDR3: CASSQSTSAISGANVLTF

V: TRBV6-5
J: TRBJ2-5
CDR3: CASSYSAGALQETQYF

V: TRBV20-1
J: TRBJ2-3
CDR3: CSASSYPPDTQYF

V: TRBV5-1
J: TRBJ1-2
CDR3: CASSLEWSSGYTF

V: TRBV10-3
J: TRBJ2-7
CDR3: CAIRLAGAGSQYF

V: TRBV18
J: TRBJ1-2
CDR3: CASSPSTNIAGDGGYGYTF

V: TRBV5-1
J: TRBJ1-2
CDR3: CASSLGQINYGYTF

V: TRBV27
J: TRBJ1-2
CDR3: CASSFRTGGTYGYTF

V: TRBV7-3
J: TRBJ2-7
CDR3: CASSLHREAEQYF

V: TRBV7-2
J: TRBJ2-6
CDR3: CASSPGQGPVLTF

V: TRBV12-3/TRBV12-4
J: TRBJ2-1
CDR3: CASSSRVWGANEQFF

V: TRBV2
J: TRBJ1-1
CDR3: CASNGLPMNTEAFF

V: TRBV6-2/TRBV6-3
J: TRBJ2-3
CDR3: CASRKPAVGGGDTQYF

V: TRBV12-3/TRBV12-4
J: TRBJ2-7
CDR3: CASSLNARGSYEQYF

V: TRBV12-3/TRBV12-4
J: TRBJ1-6
CDR3: CASSSTGTNSPLHF

V: TRBV5-1
J: TRBJ2-1
CDR3: CASRLAGGWRDEQFF

V: TRBV9
J: TRBJ2-1
CDR3: CASGGVGEQFF

V: TRBV7-8
J: TRBJ2-6
CDR3: CASSFLLTPPKGLTF

V: TRBV7-8
J: TRBJ2-7
CDR3: CASSLAPGGTYEQYF

V: TRBV9
J: TRBJ2-3
CDR3: CASSVRGSGTTDTQYF

V: TRBV12-2
J: TRBJ1-2
CDR3: CASRKALPRRRNYGYTF

V: TRBV20-1
J: TRBJ2-1
CDR3: CSASSGRASNEQFF